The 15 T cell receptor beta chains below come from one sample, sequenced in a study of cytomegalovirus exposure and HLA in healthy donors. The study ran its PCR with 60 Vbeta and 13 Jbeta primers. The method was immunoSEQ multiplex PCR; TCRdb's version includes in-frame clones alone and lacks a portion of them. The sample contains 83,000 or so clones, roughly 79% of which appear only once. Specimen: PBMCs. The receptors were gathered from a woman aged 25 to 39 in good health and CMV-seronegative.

The CDR3 is CASATSSSTDTQYF. CDR3 nucleotide sequence: TGTGCCAGTGCGACTAGCTCCTCCACAGATACGCAGTATTTT. The genes are TRBV19 and TRBJ2-3, with TRBD2 matching over 7 bases. This CDR3 region has 14 residues. Trimming cost V 8 bases and J 2 bases; bases outside gene matches: 7. Germline V CDR1 and CDR2: LNHDA, SQIVND (reference sequence).

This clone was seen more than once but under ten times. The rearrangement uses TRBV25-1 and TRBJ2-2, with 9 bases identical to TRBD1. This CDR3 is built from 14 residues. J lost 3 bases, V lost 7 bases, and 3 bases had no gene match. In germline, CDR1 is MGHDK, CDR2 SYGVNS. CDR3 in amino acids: CASTRQGDTGELFF. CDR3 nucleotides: TGTGCCAGCACGCGACAGGGGGACACCGGGGAGCTGTTTTTT.

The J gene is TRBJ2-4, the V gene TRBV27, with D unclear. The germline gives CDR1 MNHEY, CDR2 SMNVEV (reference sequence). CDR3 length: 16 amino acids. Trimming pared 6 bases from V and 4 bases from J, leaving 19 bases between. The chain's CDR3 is CASRTLGGAEKNIQYF. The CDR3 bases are TGTGCCAGCAGAACCCTCGGCGGCGCGGAAAAAAACATTCAGTACTTC.

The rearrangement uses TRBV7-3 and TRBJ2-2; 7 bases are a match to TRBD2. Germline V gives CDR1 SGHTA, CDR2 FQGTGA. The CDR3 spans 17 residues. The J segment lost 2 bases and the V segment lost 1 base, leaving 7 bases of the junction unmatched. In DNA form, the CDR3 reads TGTGCCAGCAGCTTAAGAGGTGGCGGGGGAAACACCGGGGAGCTGTTTTTT. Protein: CASSLRGGGGNTGELFF.

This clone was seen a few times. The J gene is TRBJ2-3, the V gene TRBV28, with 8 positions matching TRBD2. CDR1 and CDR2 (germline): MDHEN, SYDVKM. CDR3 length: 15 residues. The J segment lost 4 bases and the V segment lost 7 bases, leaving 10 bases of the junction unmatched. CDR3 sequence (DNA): TGTGCCAGCACCAACGGACTAGCTGGGTCAGATACGCAGTATTTT. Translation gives CASTNGLAGSDTQYF.

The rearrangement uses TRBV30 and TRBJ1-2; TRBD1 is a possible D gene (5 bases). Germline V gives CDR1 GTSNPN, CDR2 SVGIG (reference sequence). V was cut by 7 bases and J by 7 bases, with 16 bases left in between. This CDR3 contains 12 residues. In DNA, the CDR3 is TGTGCCTCCCTCCGGGGGGTGGGTGGCTACACCTTC. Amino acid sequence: CASLRGVGGYTF.

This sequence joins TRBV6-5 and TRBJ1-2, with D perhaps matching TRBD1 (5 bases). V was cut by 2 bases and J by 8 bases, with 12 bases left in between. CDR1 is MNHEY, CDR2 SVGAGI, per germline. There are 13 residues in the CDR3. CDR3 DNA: TGTGCCAGCAGTTACGGGAGGCAGGGAGGCTACACCTTC. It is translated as CASSYGRQGGYTF.

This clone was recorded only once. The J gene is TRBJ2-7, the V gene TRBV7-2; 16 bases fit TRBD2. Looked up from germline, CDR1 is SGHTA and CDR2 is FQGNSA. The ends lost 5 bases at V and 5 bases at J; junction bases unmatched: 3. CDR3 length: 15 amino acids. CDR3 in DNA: TGTGCCAGCAGCCTGGGACTAGCGGGAGGGGACGAGCAGTACTTC. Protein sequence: CASSLGLAGGDEQYF.

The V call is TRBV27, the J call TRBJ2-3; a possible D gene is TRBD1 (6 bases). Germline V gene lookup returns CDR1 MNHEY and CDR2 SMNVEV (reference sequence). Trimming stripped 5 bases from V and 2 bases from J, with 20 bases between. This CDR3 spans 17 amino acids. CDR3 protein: CASSQLPDRQNTDTQYF. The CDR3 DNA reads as TGTGCCAGCAGTCAGCTGCCTGACAGGCAGAACACAGATACGCAGTATTTT.

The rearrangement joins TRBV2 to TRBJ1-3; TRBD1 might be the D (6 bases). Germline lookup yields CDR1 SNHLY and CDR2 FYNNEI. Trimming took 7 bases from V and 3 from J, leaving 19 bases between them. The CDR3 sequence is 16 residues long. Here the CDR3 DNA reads TGTGCCAGCAAGCCGGGGCGGGGGCGCAGTGGAAACACCATATATTTT. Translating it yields CASKPGRGRSGNTIYF.

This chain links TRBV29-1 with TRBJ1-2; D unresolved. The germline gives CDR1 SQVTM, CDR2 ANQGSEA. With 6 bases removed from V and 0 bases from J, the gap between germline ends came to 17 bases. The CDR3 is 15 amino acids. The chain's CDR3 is CSVMGLAETNYGYTF. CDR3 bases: TGCAGCGTAATGGGTCTGGCGGAAACTAACTATGGCTACACCTTC.

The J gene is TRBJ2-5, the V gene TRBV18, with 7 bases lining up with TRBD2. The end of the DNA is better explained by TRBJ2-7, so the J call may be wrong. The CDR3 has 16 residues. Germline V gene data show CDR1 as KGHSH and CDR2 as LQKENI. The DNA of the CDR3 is TGTGCCAGCTCACCGTTAGCGGGTGCCAGCTCCTACGAGCAGTACTTC. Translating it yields CASSPLAGASSYEQYF.

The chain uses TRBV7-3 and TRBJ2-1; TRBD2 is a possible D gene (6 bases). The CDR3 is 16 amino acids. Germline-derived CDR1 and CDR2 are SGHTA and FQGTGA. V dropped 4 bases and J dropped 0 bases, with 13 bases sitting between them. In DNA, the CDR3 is TGTGCCAGCAGCTCCTTTAGCGGACACTCCTACAATGAGCAGTTCTTC. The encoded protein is CASSSFSGHSYNEQFF.

The CDR3 sequence: CATSREKTGGGKAFF. The CDR3 nucleotides are TGTGCCACCAGCAGAGAGAAAACAGGGGGCGGGAAAGCTTTCTTT. The gene calls are TRBV15 and TRBJ1-1, with 9 bases lining up with TRBD1. V lost 0 bases to trimming and J lost 9 bases; unmatched junction nucleotides: 8. In germline, CDR1 is LNHNV, CDR2 YYDKDF (reference sequence). CDR3 length equals 15 residues.

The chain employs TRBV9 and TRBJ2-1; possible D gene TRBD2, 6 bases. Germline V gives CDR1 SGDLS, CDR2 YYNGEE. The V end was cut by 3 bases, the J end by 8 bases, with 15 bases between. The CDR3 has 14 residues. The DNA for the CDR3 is TGTGCCAGCAGCGGGAGGGCGAACCGGGATGAGCAGTTCTTC. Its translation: CASSGRANRDEQFF.